The entry below describes one TCR beta chain. Its antigen is unknown. Base qualities are missing; no much larger clone stands one base away. The data were taken from a study of a mutant IDH1 vaccine in newly diagnosed glioma (dated by TCRdb to about 2021). At the level of the whole study: Patients were given eight vaccinations, in weeks 1, 3, 5, 7, 11, 15, 19 and 23, which matched visits V03 through V10. In the chemotherapy-containing groups, vaccination started alongside temozolomide cycles, whereas in patients who had radiotherapy alone it started 4-6 weeks after radiotherapy. Of the roughly 33 treated patients, about 62% were male and approximately 40% were female, and the mean age was 40.4 years. Before enrollment, patients had received standard therapy of radiotherapy alone, temozolomide alone, or radiochemotherapy with temozolomide; most received the combination. Peripheral blood was collected at six visits: V03 (baseline), V05, V07, V10, V12 and V13. Longitudinal TCRB deep sequencing was performed for about two dozen treated patients wherever samples were available for exploratory analyses. General conclusions and limits of the study: Vaccine-induced immune responses across multiple MHC alleles were detected in 93.3% of patients. Pseudoprogression appeared unrelated to alterations in the top peripheral T cell clonotypes detected by TCRB sequencing. The authors stated that sample limitations prevented analyses of patient blood samples from being reproduced. Selection of PBMC samples for TCRB deep sequencing was based on availability.

As encoded in the germline V gene, CDR1 is SGHTA while CDR2 is FQGNSA. The germline ends are 13 bases apart after V is trimmed by 3 bases and J by 2 bases. Including the terminal cysteine and phenylalanine, the CDR3 comprises 15 residues. Only the CDR3 region is kept as DNA, spanning 45 bases read in frame from base 1. Explained via the paper, the time point label denotes: week 23, last vaccination. A 20-mer mutant IDH1 peptide at 300 micrograms in Montanide made up each vaccine dose, which was injected subcutaneously together with topical imiquimod. The donors had newly diagnosed IDH1-mutant astrocytomas of WHO grade 3 or 4 that showed loss of nuclear ATRX. The samples were drawn from NOA16, a multicentre, single-arm, open-label phase I trial in Germany that tested a mutant IDH1 peptide vaccine in humans for the first time. The DNeasy Blood and Tissue Kit was used to extract genomic DNA from EDTA blood for TCRB sequencing.

Libraries were constructed by the immunoSEQ multiplex PCR assay. Following the manufacturer's protocol, the hsTCRB Kit was used to amplify rearranged TCR beta chain sequences. TCRB libraries were sequenced on an Illumina MiSeq. On the authors' methods: Demultiplexing, trimming and gene mapping were performed with the kit vendor's proprietary platform. TCRdb's version of the immuneACCESS table is confined to in-frame rearrangements and falls short of the full clone set. An unresolved V gene accounts for under half of the shortfall where checked; the remainder is of unknown origin. The DNA gave D and trimming, while V, J and clone size come from that table. Recorded for this sample are around 78,000 clones; over 75% of them occurred a single time. The biggest ten clones account for approximately 2.3% of the sample.

The TCR originated in a man aged 25-40 years with glioma. Some clones in this sample may be carry-over from other donors' samples. Sequenced here: PBMCs, sampled from a glioma patient whose treatment included an IDH1 peptide vaccine. The V and J segments used are TRBV7-2 and TRBJ2-5, and TRBD2 may be the D gene, going by 6 matching bases. The CDR3 region has the sequence CASSFWTTVQETQYF. The DNA is TGTGCCAGCAGCTTTTGGACTACCGTTCAAGAGACCCAGTACTTC. Extended through the reference TRBV7-2 and TRBJ2-5 proteins, this CDR3 yields the full variable domain: GAGVSQSPSNKVTEKGKDVELRCDPISGHTALYWYRQSLGQGLEFLIYFQGNSAPDKSGLPSDRFSAERTGGSVSTLTIQRTQQEDSAVYLCASSFWTTVQETQYFGPGTRLLVL.